Listed below are T cell receptor beta chains from one sample, sequenced in a study of neoadjuvant anti-PD-1 for oral cavity cancer. The assay was immunoSEQ multiplex PCR, and TCRdb's table has in-frame clones only and misses some. This table holds some 16,000 clones, about 69% found once. Sequences were derived from PBMCs, sampled before nivolumab (anti-PD-1) treatment. The receptors stem from a person aged 35-79 years with oral cavity squamous cell carcinoma. The CDR3 runs from the conserved cysteine through the conserved F or W. A D gene is named only where the DNA matches it firmly. Expanded clones are given a class, and other clones once, few, many or no size at all.

>.|TRBV9|TRBD1|TRBJ2-1|16
TGTGCCAGCAGCGTAGAAGGGGGCCTCACCTACAATGAGCAGTTCTTC
CASSVEGGLTYNEQFF
>.|TRBV28|.|TRBJ1-5|13
TGTGCCAGCAGGCGGGGGTCGGCCCAGCCCCAGCATTTT
CASRRGSAQPQHF
>.|TRBV5-1|.|TRBJ2-3|14
TGCGCCAGCAGCGCGGGCAGGGGTACAGATACGCAGTATTTT
CASSAGRGTDTQYF
>.|TRBV5-8|.|TRBJ2-1|15
TGTGCCAGCAGGGGGAGGGGGGCTGTCTACAATGAGCAGTTCTTC
CASRGRGAVYNEQFF
>.|TRBV2|.|TRBJ1-5|14
TGTGCCAGCAGCCCCGGGACTCCCTATCAGCCCCAGCATTTT
CASSPGTPYQPQHF
>.|TRBV19|.|TRBJ2-3|15
TGTGCCAGTAGTATACGGGCCCCCCTCGCAGATACGCAGTATTTT
CASSIRAPLADTQYF
>.|TRBV7-6|TRBD2|TRBJ2-3|17
TGTGCCAGCAGCTTAGCTAGCGGGATGGGAAGCACAGATACGCAGTATTTT
CASSLASGMGSTDTQYF
>.|TRBV10-3|.|TRBJ2-2|16
TGTGCCATCAGTGACGAGGAGTCATCGAACACCGGGGAGCTGTTTTTT
CAISDEESSNTGELFF
>.|TRBV19|.|TRBJ1-5|14
TGTGCCAGTCATGGGGGTTATAGCAATCAGCCCCAGCATTTT
CASHGGYSNQPQHF
>.|TRBV5-6|.|TRBJ2-5|11
TGTGCCAGCAGCCGCCAAGAGACCCAGTACTTC
CASSRQETQYF
>.|TRBV10-1|TRBD1|TRBJ2-7|15
TGCGCCAGCAGTGAAATTGGGACAGGGGCCTACGAGCAGTACTTC
CASSEIGTGAYEQYF
>.|TRBV15|.|TRBJ2-1|13
TGTGCCACCAGCAGAGATAGGGTGAATGAGCAGTTCTTC
CATSRDRVNEQFF
>.|TRBV25-1|.|TRBJ1-2|15
TGTGCCAGCAGTCCCACGGGGGGGGCCAACTATGGCTACACCTTC
CASSPTGGANYGYTF
>.|TRBV10-3|TRBD2|TRBJ2-1|14
TGTGCCATCAGTGAGTCCGGCGGGAGCGGTGAGCAGTTCTTC
CAISESGGSGEQFF
>medium-sized|TRBV2|TRBD1|TRBJ1-5|13
TGTGCCAGCAGTGGGACAGGAGGTCAGCCCCAGCATTTT
CASSGTGGQPQHF
>.|TRBV6-5|TRBD2|TRBJ2-5|16
TGTGCCAGCAGTTACTCTCTACGGGGGGGCCAAGAGACCCAGTACTTC
CASSYSLRGGQETQYF
>.|TRBV7-6|.|TRBJ2-7|15
TGTGCCAGCAGCTTAATGGCAGCGGCTACCTACGAGCAGTACTTC
CASSLMAAATYEQYF
>.|TRBV13|.|TRBJ2-7|11
TGTGCCAGCAGCTTACTGGGGGGAGTGTACTTC
CASSLLGGVYF
>.|TRBV11-3|.|TRBJ2-3|16
TGTGCCAGCAGCTTAGGAGGAAGGGGTGGCACAGATACGCAGTATTTT
CASSLGGRGGTDTQYF
>.|TRBV9|.|TRBJ2-5|13
TGTGCCAGCGGTGGATTAGTTTCGGAGACCCAGTACTTC
CASGGLVSETQYF
>.|TRBV25-1|.|TRBJ2-7|12
TGTGCCAGCAGTGAGTCCGGAAACGAGCAGTACTTC
CASSESGNEQYF
>.|TRBV27|.|TRBJ2-3|15
TGTGCCAGCAGTTTTCTCGGGCGGGCTGGGGATACGCAGTATTTT
CASSFLGRAGDTQYF
>.|TRBV5-4|.|TRBJ1-1|15
TGTGCCAGCAGCACTCGAGGGGGAGTTGGCAGTGAAGCTTTCTTT
CASSTRGGVGSEAFF
>.|TRBV15|.|TRBJ2-7|15
TGTGCCACCAGCAGGTACTGGGCCCAACCCTACGAGCAGTACTTC
CATSRYWAQPYEQYF
>.|TRBV9|.|TRBJ1-3|15
TGTGCCAGCAGCGTAGGTGACGTCTCTGGAAACACCATATATTTT
CASSVGDVSGNTIYF
>few|TRBV5-1|.|TRBJ1-5|17
TGCGCCAGCAGCTTGGCCCCCGGGGGAGGTGGCAATCAGCCCCAGCATTTT
CASSLAPGGGGNQPQHF
>.|TRBV19|.|TRBJ1-5|15
TGTGCCAGTAGTCCCCTGGGGACAAACAATCAGCCCCAGCATTTT
CASSPLGTNNQPQHF
>once|TRBV6-1|TRBD1|TRBJ2-7|15
TGTGCCAGCAGGACGCAGGACAGGGGAGCCTACGAGCAGTACTTC
CASRTQDRGAYEQYF
>.|TRBV30|.|TRBJ2-1|12
TGTGCCTGGAAGGGACTTCGGGATGAGCAGTTCTTC
CAWKGLRDEQFF
>.|TRBV28|.|TRBJ2-2|15
TGTGCCAGCACCCGTGAGGGAGTTAACACCGGGGAGCTGTTTTTT
CASTREGVNTGELFF
>.|TRBV6-1|TRBD2|TRBJ2-3|13
TGTGCCAGCAGGACTAGCGGCACAGATACGCAGTATTTT
CASRTSGTDTQYF
>.|TRBV6-5|TRBD1|TRBJ1-2|16
TGTGCCAGCAGTTTCCTGCGTACAGGGGGCGGCTATGGCTACACCTTC
CASSFLRTGGGYGYTF
>.|TRBV6-5|.|TRBJ1-2|13
TGTGCCAGCAGTTTCCGCCTGGGGTATGGCTACACCTTC
CASSFRLGYGYTF
>.|TRBV27|.|TRBJ2-7|12
TGTGCCAGCCGGGACAACTCCTACGAGCAGTACTTC
CASRDNSYEQYF
>.|TRBV10-2|.|TRBJ1-1|12
TGCGCCAGCAGTGGGGAAAGGACTGAAGCTTTCTTT
CASSGERTEAFF
>few|TRBV7-8|TRBD1|TRBJ2-7|14
TGTGCCAGCAGCCACGGACAGGGGGGTAACGAGCAGTACTTC
CASSHGQGGNEQYF
>.|TRBV10-2|.|TRBJ1-1|13
TGCGCCAGCAAGGAGAGCAGTAGAACTGAAGCTTTCTTT
CASKESSRTEAFF
>.|TRBV7-9|.|TRBJ1-2|13
TGTGCCAGCAGCTTAGCACAGGGCTATGGCTACACCTTC
CASSLAQGYGYTF
>once|TRBV5-5|.|TRBJ1-5|16
TGTGCCAGCAGCTTGTCCCTTTGGGGCGGCAATCAGCCCCAGCATTTT
CASSLSLWGGNQPQHF
>.|TRBV30|.|TRBJ2-3|15
TGTGCCTGGACCGTGGAAGCGCCTAGCACAGATACGCAGTATTTT
CAWTVEAPSTDTQYF
>.|TRBV9|TRBD2|TRBJ2-1|15
TGTGCCAGCAGCCCCCTCGGCGGGAGTGGCAATGAGCAGTTCTTC
CASSPLGGSGNEQFF
>.|TRBV6-5|TRBD2|TRBJ2-1|14
TGTGCCAGCAGTTACTCAGCGGGAGGGAATGAGCAGTTCTTC
CASSYSAGGNEQFF
>.|TRBV9|.|TRBJ2-7|14
TGTGCCAGCAGCGTAGTATCCGGAGCTCCCGAGCAGTACTTC
CASSVVSGAPEQYF
>.|TRBV7-6|TRBD1|TRBJ2-7|14
TGTGCCAGCAGCCCCGGGACAGGGGGCTACGAGCAGTACTTC
CASSPGTGGYEQYF
>few|TRBV5-1|.|TRBJ2-6|16
TGCGCCAGCAGCTTCGACAGGATCTCTGGGGCCAACGTCCTGACTTTC
CASSFDRISGANVLTF
>.|TRBV5-1|.|TRBJ2-5|15
TGCGCCAGCAGCCTGGATCCGGGACTCAACTGGGCCCAGTACTTC
CASSLDPGLNWAQYF
>.|TRBV7-8|TRBD2|TRBJ2-3|21
TGTGCCAGCAGCCCACCGTTAGCGGGAGGATTTCCCTCGTTGGCCGCAGATACGCAGTATTTT
CASSPPLAGGFPSLAADTQYF
>.|TRBV30|.|TRBJ2-5|13
TGTGCCTGGAGTAGGGGTCCACAAGAGACCCAGTACTTC
CAWSRGPQETQYF
>few|TRBV19|.|TRBJ2-1|14
TGTGCCAGTAGTATAGGGGTTTCCTACAATGAGCAGTTCTTC
CASSIGVSYNEQFF
>.|TRBV6-1|TRBD1|TRBJ1-5|15
TGTGCCAGCAGAGTCGACAGGGTTTCGAATCAGCCCCAGCATTTT
CASRVDRVSNQPQHF
>.|TRBV6-1|TRBD2|TRBJ2-7|14
TGTGCCAGCAGTGATCCTAGCGGGAGGTACGAGCAGTACTTC
CASSDPSGRYEQYF
>.|TRBV5-4|.|TRBJ1-4|15
TGTGCCAGCAGCTTGCGTGGGCGGGATAATGAAAAACTGTTTTTT
CASSLRGRDNEKLFF
>.|TRBV29-1|TRBD1|TRBJ2-1|13
TGCAGCTCCGGACAGGGTCACTACAATGAGCAGTTCTTC
CSSGQGHYNEQFF